These T cell receptor beta chains were read from a single sample in a study of cytomegalovirus exposure and HLA in healthy donors. TCRdb keeps only in-frame clones here, not all; method: immunoSEQ multiplex PCR. The table shows roughly 80,000 clones, with roughly two thirds occurring only once. The sequenced sample was PBMCs. The origin of the receptors is a woman aged 45-60 years in good health and CMV-seropositive. Both conserved end residues are part of each CDR3. D genes are given only for firm matches. Clone size is stated in some rows and not others, as once, few, many or a class when expanded.

TRBV27,.,TRBJ2-1,.,TGTGCCAGCAGGCGGGACGCCTACAATGAGCAGTTCTTC,CASRRDAYNEQFF
TRBV7-9,TRBD1,TRBJ2-5,.,TGTGCCAGCAGCTTAACGGGACAGGGGGCGGGGACCCAGTACTTC,CASSLTGQGAGTQYF
TRBV5-1,.,TRBJ2-2,.,TGCGCCAGCAGCTTGGGGCGGTCCGGGGAGCTGTTTTTT,CASSLGRSGELFF
TRBV6-5,TRBD1,TRBJ1-2,.,TGTGCCACCTGGGGGGGACAGGGGAACTATGGCTACACCTTC,CATWGGQGNYGYTF
TRBV28,.,TRBJ1-5,.,TGTGCCAGCAGGGCAGGGTTTAGCAATCAGCCCCAGCATTTT,CASRAGFSNQPQHF
TRBV5-8,.,TRBJ1-5,.,TGTGCCAGCAGCTTAGTTGGAGGGGCACGGGCTAATCAGCCCCAGCATTTT,CASSLVGGARANQPQHF
TRBV30,.,TRBJ1-1,.,TGTGCCTGGAGAGTACAGGGACCCGGCACTGAAGCTTTCTTT,CAWRVQGPGTEAFF
TRBV5-6,.,TRBJ1-6,once,TGTGCCAGCAGCAAGCTGTACAGCTCCTATAATTCACCCCTCCACTTT,CASSKLYSSYNSPLHF
TRBV7-6,.,TRBJ2-5,.,TGTGCCAGCAGCTCTATCATCGAGACCCAGTACTTC,CASSSIIETQYF
TRBV19,TRBD2,TRBJ2-3,few,TGTGCCAGTAGTTCGACTAGCGGGGAGGCAGATACGCAGTATTTT,CASSSTSGEADTQYF